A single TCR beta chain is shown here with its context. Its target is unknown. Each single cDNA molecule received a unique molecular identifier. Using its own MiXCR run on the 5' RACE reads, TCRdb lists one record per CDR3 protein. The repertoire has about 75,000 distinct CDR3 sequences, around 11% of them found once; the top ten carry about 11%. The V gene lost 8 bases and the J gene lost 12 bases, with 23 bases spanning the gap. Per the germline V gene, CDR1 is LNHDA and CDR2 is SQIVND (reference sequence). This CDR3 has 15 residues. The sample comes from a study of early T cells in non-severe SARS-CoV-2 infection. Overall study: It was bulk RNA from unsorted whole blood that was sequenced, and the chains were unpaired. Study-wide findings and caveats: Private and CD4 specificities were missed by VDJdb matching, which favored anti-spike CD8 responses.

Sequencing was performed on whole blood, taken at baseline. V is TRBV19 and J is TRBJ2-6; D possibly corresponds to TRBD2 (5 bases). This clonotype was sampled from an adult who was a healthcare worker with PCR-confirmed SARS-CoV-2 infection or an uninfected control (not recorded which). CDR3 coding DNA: TGTGCCAGTCGCCTCTCCGGGTCGAGCGGAGGCGTCCTGACTTTC. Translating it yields CASRLSGSSGGVLTF.